Sequencing of this T cell receptor beta chain was carried out in a study of spatial heterogeneity in lung cancer. Findings and caveats of the study: Intratumoral expanded alpha and beta TCR counts were found to track tumor mutation counts.

This clonotype appeared a few times. Its target is not known. This beta chain came through as a stray read in a library set up for alpha chains, and its size says little. TCRdb called the 5' RACE reads again in MiXCR, with one record for every CDR3 protein. The repertoire has about 15,000 distinct CDR3 sequences, 6.2% of them found once; the top ten carry around 7%. Sample time point: sample taken at primary tumor resection. Germline V lookup: CDR1 MNHNS, CDR2 SASEGT. The CDR3 runs to 15 residues. V lost 6 bases, J lost 0 bases, and 2 bases stayed unmatched. This material consisted of lung tumor tissue, taken at surgery. The clonotype originates from a male donor with early-stage non-small cell lung cancer. The rearrangement uses TRBV6-1 and TRBJ1-5; 10 bases line up with TRBD1. The DNA for the CDR3 is TGTGCCAGCAGGACAGGGGGCCCTAGCAATCAGCCCCAGCATTTT. It codes for CASRTGGPSNQPQHF.